Given below is one TCR beta chain in context. Its antigen has not been determined. The record has no base qualities; no much larger clone is one base away. The entry originates in a study of cytomegalovirus exposure and HLA in healthy donors (dated by TCRdb to 2016 to 2017). Study-level background: The 500 to 800 repertoires of the first cohort and the 95 to 150 validation repertoires were produced on the same platform, according to a later analysis. The study combined high-throughput TCR immunosequencing, statistical association of individual TCRs with disease status, and machine learning to predict cytomegalovirus infection status. Besides the first cohort of under 700 subjects, a separate validation cohort made up of 95 to 150 different subjects was used. The study aimed to test whether cataloging public T cell receptors could reveal signatures of past pathogen exposure. Broader findings and caveats from the paper: It was suggested by the authors that the approach could potentially be generalized to other disease states and immunological phenotypes. A later analysis had no HLA typing for the validation cohort, so co-occurrence there was scored across all 130 or so repertoires. The study listed 164 TCR beta chains as associated with cytomegalovirus. In both the original and validation cohorts, the classifier was reported to diagnose cytomegalovirus status with high specificity and sensitivity. A later analysis found that TCRs clustered in the first cohort also tended to co-occur in the 130 or so validation repertoires, with 94% of cluster scores above 0. A few of the identified cytomegalovirus-associated TCR beta chains were confirmed in vitro to be specific for cytomegalovirus antigens. While some public TCRs were present in many individuals, most TCR sequences turned up only very rarely across donors.

Library generation was performed with the immunoSEQ multiplex PCR assay. In the authors' own workflow: To diagnose cytomegalovirus status from the catalog of TCR beta chain sequences, a statistical classification framework was built. Entries here come from immuneACCESS through TCRdb and include only in-frame sequences with V and J called. Some clones fail to appear in such tables; in the studies checked, an unresolved V gene covers under half of the shortfall, and the cause of the remainder is unknown. V, J and clone size reflect that table, while D and trimming were determined from the DNA. The sample data list fewer than 250,000 clones, and approximately 87% of these were observed just once. Of the sample, about 6% falls within the top ten clones. The donors were included in the validation cohort of roughly 120 subjects, a group kept apart from the roughly 610-subject first cohort. The CDR3 numbers 13 residues from cysteine through phenylalanine. Left in the record is the CDR3 DNA by itself, 39 bases read in frame from the first base. Reading the germline V gene gives CDR1 MRHNA and CDR2 SNTAGT. Trimming takes 11 bases from V and 5 bases from J, and the germline ends sit 19 bases apart.

The sample taken for sequencing was PBMCs. The origin of this receptor is a woman between 18 and 29 years old in good health and CMV-seronegative. The sequence is built from TRBV6-4 and TRBJ2-7; the D gene is perhaps TRBD2, from 5 matching bases. This receptor carries the CDR3 CARPHGRRHEQYF. The nucleotides read TGTGCCCGCCCTCACGGCAGGAGGCACGAGCAGTACTTC.